This entry features one T cell receptor (beta chain) sequence. Its antigen is still unknown. These data are taken from a study of tumor-infiltrating lymphocytes in primary liver carcinoma. Co-extraction of both nucleic acids (RNA and DNA) used about 18-34 mg of unsorted bulk tissue. The study, taken as a whole, reports: It was in tumors, not blood, that the top-250-clone fraction was significantly higher (p = 0.039).

Constant-region priming of approximately 500 ng total RNA yielded TCR beta cDNA. For TCR beta, libraries were produced by three nested multiplex PCR rounds using slightly modified ARM-PCR. TCRdb recomputed calls from the multiplex PCR reads with MiXCR, one row per CDR3 protein. The top ten hold less than 30% of the sample, which has 80,000 or so distinct CDR3 sequences, roughly 69% seen once. Input material: tumor-adjacent normal liver tissue. The source is a man between 40 and 49 years old with primary liver carcinoma and hepatitis B virus infection.

CDR3 protein: CSTRACGNEQFF. As DNA, the CDR3 is TGCAGCACCCGCGCGTGCGGAAATGAGCAGTTCTTC. The chain joins TRBV29-1 to TRBJ2-1; D unclear. V dropped 8 bases and J dropped 7 bases, with 15 bases sitting between them. The length of the CDR3 is 12 residues. Germline loops: CDR1 SQVTM, CDR2 ANQGSEA.